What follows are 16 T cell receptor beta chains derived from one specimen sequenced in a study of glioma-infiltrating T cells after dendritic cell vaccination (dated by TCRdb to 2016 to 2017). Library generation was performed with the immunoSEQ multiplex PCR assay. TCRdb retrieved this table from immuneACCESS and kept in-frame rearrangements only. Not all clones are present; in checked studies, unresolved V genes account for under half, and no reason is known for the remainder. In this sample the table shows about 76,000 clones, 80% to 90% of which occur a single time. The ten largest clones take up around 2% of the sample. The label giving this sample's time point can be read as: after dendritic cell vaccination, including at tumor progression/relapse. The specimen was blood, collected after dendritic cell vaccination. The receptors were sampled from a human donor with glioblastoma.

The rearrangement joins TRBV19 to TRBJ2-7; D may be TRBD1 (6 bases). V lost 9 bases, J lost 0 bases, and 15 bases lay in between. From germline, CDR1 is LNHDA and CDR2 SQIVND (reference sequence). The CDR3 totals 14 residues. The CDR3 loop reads CASSPDSLSYEQYF. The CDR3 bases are TGTGCCAGCTCGCCGGACAGTCTCTCCTACGAGCAGTACTTC.

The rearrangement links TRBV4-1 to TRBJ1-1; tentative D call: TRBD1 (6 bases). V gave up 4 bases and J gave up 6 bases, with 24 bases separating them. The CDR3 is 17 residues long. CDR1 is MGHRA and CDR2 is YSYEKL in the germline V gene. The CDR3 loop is CASSRIMVVTGVAEAFF. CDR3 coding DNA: TGCGCCAGCAGCCGGATTATGGTCGTGACAGGTGTGGCTGAAGCTTTCTTT.

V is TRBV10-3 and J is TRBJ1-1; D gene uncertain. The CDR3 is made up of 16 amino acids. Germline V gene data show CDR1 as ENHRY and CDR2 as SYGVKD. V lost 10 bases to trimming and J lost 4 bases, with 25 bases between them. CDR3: CATTGGVGGPVTEAFF. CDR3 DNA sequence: TGTGCCACCACCGGTGGCGTGGGAGGTCCTGTCACTGAAGCTTTCTTT.

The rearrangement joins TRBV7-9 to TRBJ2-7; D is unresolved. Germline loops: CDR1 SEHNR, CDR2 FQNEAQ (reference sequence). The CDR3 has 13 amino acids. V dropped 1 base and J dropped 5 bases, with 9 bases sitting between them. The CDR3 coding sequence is TGTGCCAGCAGCTTAGTTGAGGTCCACGAGCAGTACTTC. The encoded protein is CASSLVEVHEQYF.

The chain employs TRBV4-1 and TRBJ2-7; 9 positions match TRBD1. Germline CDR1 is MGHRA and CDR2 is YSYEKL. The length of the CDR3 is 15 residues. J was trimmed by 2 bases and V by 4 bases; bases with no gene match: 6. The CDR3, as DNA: TGCGCCAGCAGCCGACCGGGACAGGGAACCTACGAGCAGTACTTC. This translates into CASSRPGQGTYEQYF.

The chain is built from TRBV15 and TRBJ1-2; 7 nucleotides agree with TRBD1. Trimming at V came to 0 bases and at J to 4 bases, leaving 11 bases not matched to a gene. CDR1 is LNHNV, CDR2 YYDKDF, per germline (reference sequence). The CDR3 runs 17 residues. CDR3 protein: CATSRDLFEGAGYGYTF. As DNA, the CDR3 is TGTGCCACCAGCAGAGATCTGTTCGAGGGGGCGGGCTATGGCTACACCTTC.

DNA for the CDR3: TGTGCCGGTACCCGGGGATCGCCCCCCGGGGAGCTGTTTTTT. As protein: CAGTRGSPPGELFF. V and J are TRBV7-9 and TRBJ2-2; a possible D gene is TRBD2 (5 bases). Germline-derived CDR1 and CDR2 are SEHNR and FQNEAQ (reference sequence). This CDR3 spans 14 amino acids. Trimming pared 11 bases from V and 6 bases from J, leaving 19 bases between.

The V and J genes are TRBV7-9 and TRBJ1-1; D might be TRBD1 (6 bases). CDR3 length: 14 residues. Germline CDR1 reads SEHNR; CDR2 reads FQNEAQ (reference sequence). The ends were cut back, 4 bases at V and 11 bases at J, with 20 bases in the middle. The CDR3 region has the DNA TGTGCCAGCAGCTCAGGGGATGTTGCATACGGGGCTTTCTTT. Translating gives CASSSGDVAYGAFF.

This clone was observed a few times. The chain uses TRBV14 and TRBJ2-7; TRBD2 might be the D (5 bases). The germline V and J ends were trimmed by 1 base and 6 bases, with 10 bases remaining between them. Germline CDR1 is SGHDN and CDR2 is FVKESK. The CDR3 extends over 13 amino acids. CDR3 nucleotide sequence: TGTGCCAGCAGCCAAGTGGCGGGTAGCGAGCAGTACTTC. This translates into CASSQVAGSEQYF.

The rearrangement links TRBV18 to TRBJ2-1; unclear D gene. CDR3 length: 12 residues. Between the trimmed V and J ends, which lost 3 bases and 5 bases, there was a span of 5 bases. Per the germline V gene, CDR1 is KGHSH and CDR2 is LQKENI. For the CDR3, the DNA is TGTGCCAGCTCACCGAGTGACAATGAGCAGTTCTTC. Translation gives CASSPSDNEQFF.

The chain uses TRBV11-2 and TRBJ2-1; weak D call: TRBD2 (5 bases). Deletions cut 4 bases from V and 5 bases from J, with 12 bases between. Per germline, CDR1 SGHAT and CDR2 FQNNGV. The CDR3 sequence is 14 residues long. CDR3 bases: TGTGCCAGCAGCTCTAGAGCGGATCACAATGAGCAGTTCTTC. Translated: CASSSRADHNEQFF.

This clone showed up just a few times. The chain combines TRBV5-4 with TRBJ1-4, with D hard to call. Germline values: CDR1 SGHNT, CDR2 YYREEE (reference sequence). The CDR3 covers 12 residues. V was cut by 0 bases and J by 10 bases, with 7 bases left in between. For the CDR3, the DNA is TGTGCCAGCAGCTTGGACAGTCGAAAACTGTTTTTT. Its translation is CASSLDSRKLFF. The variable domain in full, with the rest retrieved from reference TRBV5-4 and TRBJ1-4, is ETGVTQSPTHLIKTRGQQVTLRCSSQSGHNTVSWYQQALGQGPQFIFQYYREEENGRGNFPPRFSGLQFPNYSSELNVNALELDDSALYLCASSLDSRKLFFGSGTQLSVL.

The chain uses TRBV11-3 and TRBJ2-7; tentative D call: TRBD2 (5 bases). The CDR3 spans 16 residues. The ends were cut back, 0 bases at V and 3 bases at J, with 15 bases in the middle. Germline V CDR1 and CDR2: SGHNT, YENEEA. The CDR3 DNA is TGTGCCAGCAGCTTAGATCTGCAGCGGTCCCGCTACGAGCAGTACTTC. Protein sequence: CASSLDLQRSRYEQYF.

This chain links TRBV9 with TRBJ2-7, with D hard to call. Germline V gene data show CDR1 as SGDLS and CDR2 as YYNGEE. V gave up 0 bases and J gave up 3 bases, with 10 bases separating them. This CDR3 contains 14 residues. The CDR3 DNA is TGTGCCAGCAGCGTAGGAGTACCAAGCTACGAGCAGTACTTC. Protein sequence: CASSVGVPSYEQYF.

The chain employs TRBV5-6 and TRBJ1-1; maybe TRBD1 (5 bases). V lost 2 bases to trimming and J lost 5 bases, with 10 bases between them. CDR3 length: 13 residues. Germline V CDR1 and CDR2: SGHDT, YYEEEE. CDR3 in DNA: TGTGCCAGCAGCTTTGGGGCGGGAACTGAAGCTTTCTTT. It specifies CASSFGAGTEAFF.

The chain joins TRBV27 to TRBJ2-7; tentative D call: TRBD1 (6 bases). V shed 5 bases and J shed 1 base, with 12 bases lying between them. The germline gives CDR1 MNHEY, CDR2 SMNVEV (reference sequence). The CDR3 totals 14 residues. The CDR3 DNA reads TGTGCCAGCAGTCTCGTAGGACAGTCCTACGAGCAGTACTTC. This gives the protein CASSLVGQSYEQYF.